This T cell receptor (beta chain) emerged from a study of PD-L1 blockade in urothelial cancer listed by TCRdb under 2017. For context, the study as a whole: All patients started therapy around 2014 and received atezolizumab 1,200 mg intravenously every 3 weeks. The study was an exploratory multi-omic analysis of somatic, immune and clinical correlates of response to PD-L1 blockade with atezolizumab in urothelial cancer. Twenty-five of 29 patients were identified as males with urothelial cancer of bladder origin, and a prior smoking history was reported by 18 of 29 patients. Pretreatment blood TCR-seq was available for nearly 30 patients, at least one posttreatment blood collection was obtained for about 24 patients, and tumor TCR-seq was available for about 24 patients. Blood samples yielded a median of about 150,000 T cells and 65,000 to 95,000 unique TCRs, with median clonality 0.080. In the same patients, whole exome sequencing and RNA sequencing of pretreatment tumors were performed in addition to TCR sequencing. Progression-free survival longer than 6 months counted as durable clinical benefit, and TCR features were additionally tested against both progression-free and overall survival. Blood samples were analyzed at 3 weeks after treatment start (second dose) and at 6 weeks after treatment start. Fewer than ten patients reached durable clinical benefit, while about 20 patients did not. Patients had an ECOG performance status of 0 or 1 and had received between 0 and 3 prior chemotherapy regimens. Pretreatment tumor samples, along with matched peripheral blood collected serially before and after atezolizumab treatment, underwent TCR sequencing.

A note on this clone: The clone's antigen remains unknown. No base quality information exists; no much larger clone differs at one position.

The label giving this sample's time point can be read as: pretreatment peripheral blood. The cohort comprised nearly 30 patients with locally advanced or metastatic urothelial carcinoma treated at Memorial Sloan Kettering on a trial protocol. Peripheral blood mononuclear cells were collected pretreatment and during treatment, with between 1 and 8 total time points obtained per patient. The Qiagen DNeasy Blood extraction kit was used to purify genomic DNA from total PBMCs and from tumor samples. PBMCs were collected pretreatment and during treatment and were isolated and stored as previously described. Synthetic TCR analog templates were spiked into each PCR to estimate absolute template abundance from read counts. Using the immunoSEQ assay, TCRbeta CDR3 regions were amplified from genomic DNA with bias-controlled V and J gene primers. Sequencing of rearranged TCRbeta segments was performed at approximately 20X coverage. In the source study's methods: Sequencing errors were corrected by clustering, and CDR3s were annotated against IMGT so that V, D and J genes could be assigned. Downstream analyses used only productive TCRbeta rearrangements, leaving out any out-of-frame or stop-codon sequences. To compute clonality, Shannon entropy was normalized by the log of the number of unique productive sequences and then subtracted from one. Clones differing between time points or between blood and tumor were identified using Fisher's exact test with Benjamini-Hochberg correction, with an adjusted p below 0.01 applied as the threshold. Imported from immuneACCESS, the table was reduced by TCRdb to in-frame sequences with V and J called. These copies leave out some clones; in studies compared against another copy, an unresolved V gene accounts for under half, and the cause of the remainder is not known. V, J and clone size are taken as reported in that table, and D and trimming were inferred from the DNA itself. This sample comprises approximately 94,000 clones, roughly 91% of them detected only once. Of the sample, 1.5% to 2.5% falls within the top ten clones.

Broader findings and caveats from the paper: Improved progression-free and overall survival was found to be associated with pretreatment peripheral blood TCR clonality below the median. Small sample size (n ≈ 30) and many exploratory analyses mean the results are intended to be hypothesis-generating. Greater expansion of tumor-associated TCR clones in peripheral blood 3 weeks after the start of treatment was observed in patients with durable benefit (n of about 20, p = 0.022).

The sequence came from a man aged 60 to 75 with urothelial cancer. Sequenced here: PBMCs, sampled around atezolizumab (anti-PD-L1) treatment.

The bases read TGTGCCAGCAGTCTCTTGCGGGAGCGTCCAGATACGCAGTATTTT. This yields the protein CASSLLRERPDTQYF. The rearrangement combines TRBV27 with TRBJ2-3; TRBD2 lines up with 7 middle nucleotides. CDR1 and CDR2 are read off the germline V gene (reference sequence) as MNHEY and SMNVEV. At the junction V is shortened by 5 bases and J by 4 bases; bases outside the gene matches: 9. There are 15 amino acids in the CDR3, from cysteine to phenylalanine inclusive. CDR3 DNA only is kept here, 45 bases in frame from base 1.